The clone carrying this T cell receptor (beta chain) was seen a single time. This sample is drawn from a study of OX40 agonist ivuxolimab in advanced cancers. Only in-frame clones appear in the TCRdb table, and some are missing; sequencing was by immunoSEQ multiplex PCR. This table holds tens of thousands of clones, 88% found once. V was cut by 5 bases and J by 9 bases, with 20 bases left in between. The CDR3 is 15 residues long. The germline V gene encodes CDR1 MDHEN and CDR2 SYDVKM. The chain employs TRBV28 and TRBJ2-1; D gene unclear. This TCR was recovered from an adult with an advanced solid tumor such as melanoma, head and neck, liver or kidney cancer. This specimen consisted of CD4+ or CD8+ T cells sorted from blood, obtained in a trial of the OX40 agonist ivuxolimab. In nucleotides, the CDR3 is TGTGCCAGCAGTCTTCTTCGGGCTAGTTCGGGTGAGCAGTTCTTC. Translating gives CASSLLRASSGEQFF.